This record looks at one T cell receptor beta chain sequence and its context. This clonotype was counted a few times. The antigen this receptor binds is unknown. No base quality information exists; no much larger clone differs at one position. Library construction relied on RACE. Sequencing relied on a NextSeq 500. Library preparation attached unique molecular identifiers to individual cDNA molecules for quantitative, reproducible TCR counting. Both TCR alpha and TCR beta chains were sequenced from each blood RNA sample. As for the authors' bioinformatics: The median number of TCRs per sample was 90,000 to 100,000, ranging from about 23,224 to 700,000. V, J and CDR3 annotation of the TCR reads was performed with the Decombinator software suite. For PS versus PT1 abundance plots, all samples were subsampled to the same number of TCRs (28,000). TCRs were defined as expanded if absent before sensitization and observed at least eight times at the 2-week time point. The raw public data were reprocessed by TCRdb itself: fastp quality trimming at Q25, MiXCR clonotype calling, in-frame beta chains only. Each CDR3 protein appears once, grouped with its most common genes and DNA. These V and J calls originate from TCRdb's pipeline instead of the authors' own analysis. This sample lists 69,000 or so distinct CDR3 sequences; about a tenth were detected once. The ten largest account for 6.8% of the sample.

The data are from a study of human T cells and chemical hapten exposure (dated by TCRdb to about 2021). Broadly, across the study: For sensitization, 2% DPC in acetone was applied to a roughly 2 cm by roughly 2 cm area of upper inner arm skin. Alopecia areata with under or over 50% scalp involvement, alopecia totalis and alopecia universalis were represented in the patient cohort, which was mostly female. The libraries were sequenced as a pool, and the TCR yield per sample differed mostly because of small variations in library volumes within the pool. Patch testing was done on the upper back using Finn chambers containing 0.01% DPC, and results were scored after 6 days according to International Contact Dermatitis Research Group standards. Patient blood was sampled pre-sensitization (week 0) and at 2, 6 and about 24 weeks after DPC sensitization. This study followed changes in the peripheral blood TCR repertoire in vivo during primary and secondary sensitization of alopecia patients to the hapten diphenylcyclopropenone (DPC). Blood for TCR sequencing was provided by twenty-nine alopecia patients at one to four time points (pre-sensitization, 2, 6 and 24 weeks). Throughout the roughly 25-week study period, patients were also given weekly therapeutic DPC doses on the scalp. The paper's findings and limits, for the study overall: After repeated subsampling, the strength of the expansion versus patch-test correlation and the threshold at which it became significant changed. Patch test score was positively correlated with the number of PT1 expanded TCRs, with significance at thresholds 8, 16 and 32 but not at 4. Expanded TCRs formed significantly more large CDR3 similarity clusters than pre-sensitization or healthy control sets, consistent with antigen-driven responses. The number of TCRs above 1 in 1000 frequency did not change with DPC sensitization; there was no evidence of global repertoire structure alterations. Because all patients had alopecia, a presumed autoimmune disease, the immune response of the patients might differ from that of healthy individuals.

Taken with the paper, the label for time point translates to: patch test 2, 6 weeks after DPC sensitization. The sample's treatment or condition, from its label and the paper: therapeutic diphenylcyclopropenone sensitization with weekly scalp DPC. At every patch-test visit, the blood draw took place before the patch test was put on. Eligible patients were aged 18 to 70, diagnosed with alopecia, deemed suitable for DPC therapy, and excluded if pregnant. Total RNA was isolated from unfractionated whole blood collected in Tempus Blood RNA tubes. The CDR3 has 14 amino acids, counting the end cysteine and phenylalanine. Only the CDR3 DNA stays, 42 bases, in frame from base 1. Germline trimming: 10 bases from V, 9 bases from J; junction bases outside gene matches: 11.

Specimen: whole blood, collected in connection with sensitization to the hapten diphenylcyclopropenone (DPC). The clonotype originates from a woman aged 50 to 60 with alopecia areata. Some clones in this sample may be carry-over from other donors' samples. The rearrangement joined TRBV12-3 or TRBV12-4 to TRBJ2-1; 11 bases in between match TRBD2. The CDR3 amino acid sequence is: CANKLAGVQGEQFF. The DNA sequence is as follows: TGTGCCAACAAACTAGCGGGAGTTCAGGGTGAGCAGTTCTTC.